Sequencing of this TCR beta chain was carried out in a study of T-cell reconstitution after alpha-beta-depleted transplantation in children. Researchers prepared the TCRbeta library using unique molecular identifiers, the study reports. TCRdb recomputed calls from the PCR reads with MiXCR, one row per CDR3 protein. The sample lists 190,000 or so distinct CDR3 sequences; approximately 6.6% were seen once. CDR3 length: 14 residues. The germline CDR1 and CDR2 sequences are GTSNPN and SVGIG (reference sequence). Trimming removed 0 bases at V and 5 bases at J, with 12 bases between. The source is a human donor who donated a stem cell graft to a child with Wiskott-Aldrich syndrome. The specimen comprised PBMCs from the stem cell graft donor, sampled from the stem cell graft. The chain combines TRBV30 with TRBJ2-3, with D perhaps matching TRBD1 (6 bases). The CDR3 region has the DNA TGTGCCTGGAGTGTAATTACAGGGCAAGATACGCAGTATTTT. This sequence encodes CAWSVITGQDTQYF.